This entry is about one T cell receptor (beta chain). Sample-barcoded 5' priming and a J-beta primer mix drove a second PCR of 7 to 11 cycles. TCRdb reanalysed the 5' RACE reads using MiXCR and keeps one entry per CDR3 protein. The data hold 1,500,000 or so distinct CDR3 sequences, with roughly 60% observed a single time. The data stem from a study of blood T cells in healthy people across ages. Germline V gives CDR1 SGDLS, CDR2 YYNGEE. CDR3 size: 15 residues. V was cut by 5 bases and J by 0 bases, with 9 bases left in between. The source of this sequence is a young man in good health. Sequencing used blood. The genes are TRBV9 and TRBJ2-6, with D hard to call. In DNA, the CDR3 is TGTGCCAGCAGAGACACCAGCTCTGGGGCCAACGTCCTGACTTTC. This sequence encodes CASRDTSSGANVLTF.